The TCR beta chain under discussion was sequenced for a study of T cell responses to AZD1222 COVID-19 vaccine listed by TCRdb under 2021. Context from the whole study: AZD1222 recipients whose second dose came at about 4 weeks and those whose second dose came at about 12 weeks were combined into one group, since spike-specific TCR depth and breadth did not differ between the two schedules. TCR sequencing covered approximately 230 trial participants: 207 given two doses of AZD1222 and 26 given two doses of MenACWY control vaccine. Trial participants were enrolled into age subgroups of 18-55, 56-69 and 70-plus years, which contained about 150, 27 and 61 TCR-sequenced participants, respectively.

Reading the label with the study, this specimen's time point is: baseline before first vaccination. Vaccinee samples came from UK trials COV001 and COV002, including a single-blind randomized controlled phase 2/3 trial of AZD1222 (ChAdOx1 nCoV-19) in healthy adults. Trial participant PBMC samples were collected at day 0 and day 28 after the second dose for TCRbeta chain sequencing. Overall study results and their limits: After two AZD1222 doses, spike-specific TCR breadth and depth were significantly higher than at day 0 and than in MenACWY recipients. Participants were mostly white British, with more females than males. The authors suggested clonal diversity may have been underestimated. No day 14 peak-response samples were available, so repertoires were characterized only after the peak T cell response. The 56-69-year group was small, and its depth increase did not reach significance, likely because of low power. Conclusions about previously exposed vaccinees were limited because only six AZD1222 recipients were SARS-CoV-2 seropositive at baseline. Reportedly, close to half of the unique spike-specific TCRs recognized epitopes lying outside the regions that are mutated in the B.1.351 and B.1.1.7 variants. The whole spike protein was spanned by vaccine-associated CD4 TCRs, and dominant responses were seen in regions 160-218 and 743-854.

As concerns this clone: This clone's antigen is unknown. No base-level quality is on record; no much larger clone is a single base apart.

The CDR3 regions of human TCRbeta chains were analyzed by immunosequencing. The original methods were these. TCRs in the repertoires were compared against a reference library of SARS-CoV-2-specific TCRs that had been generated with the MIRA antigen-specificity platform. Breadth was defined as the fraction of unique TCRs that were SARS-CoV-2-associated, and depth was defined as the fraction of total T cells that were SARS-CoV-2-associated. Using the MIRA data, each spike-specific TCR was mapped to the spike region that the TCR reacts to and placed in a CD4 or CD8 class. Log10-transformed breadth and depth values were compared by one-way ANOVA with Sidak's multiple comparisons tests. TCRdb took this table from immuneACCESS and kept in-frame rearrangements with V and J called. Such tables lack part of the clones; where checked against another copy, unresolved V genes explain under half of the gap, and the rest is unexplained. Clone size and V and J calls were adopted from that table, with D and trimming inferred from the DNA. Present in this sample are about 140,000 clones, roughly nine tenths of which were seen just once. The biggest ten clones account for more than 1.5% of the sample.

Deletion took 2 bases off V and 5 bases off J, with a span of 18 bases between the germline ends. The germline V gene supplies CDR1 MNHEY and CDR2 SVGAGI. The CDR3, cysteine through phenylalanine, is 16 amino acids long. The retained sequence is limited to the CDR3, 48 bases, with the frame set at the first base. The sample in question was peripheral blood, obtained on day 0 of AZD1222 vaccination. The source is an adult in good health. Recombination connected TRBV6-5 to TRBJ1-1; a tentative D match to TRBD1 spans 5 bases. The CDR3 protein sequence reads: CASSYTTGEGRTEAFF. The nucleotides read TGTGCCAGCAGTTACACGACGGGGGAGGGGAGGACTGAAGCTTTCTTT.